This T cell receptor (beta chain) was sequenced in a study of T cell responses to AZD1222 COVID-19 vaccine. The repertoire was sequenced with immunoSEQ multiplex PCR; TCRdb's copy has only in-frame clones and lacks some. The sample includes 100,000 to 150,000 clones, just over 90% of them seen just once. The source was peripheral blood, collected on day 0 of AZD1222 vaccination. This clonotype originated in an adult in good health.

CDR3 DNA sequence: TGTGCCAGCAGTTACTCCCCGGACAGGGGGTATGGCTACACCTTC. Translating gives CASSYSPDRGYGYTF. The rearrangement links TRBV6-5 to TRBJ1-2, with 10 bases fitting TRBD1. Germline loops: CDR1 MNHEY, CDR2 SVGAGI. CDR3 size: 15 residues. V lost 0 bases, J lost 5 bases, and 3 bases stayed unmatched.